This entry features one TCR beta chain sequence. Profiling relied on immunoSEQ multiplex PCR, and the TCRdb table lists in-frame clones only, not all of them. The sample consists of tens of thousands of clones, under 95% of them appearing once. Thawed PBMCs were FACS-sorted into unstimulated CD4+CD25+CD127- regulatory T cells, CD4+CD25- non-regulatory cells, CD4 and CD8 cells. The sample is drawn from a study of Tregs in tolerant kidney transplant recipients. The wider study: Related graft donors supplied nonmyeloablative bone marrow transplants, and mixed chimerism was transient.

This sequence was found in a human donor who received a combined kidney and bone marrow transplant. Source: Tregs from blood, taken before the transplant.

CDR3 loop: CASSQGDQPSSYEQYF. The CDR3 nucleotides are TGCGCCAGCAGCCAAGGGGACCAACCTAGCTCCTACGAGCAGTACTTC. The gene calls are TRBV4-1 and TRBJ2-7; TRBD1 or TRBD2 may be the D gene (5 bases each). Germline CDR1 reads MGHRA; CDR2 reads YSYEKL. V lost 1 base and J lost 0, with 13 bases in between. The CDR3 covers 16 residues.